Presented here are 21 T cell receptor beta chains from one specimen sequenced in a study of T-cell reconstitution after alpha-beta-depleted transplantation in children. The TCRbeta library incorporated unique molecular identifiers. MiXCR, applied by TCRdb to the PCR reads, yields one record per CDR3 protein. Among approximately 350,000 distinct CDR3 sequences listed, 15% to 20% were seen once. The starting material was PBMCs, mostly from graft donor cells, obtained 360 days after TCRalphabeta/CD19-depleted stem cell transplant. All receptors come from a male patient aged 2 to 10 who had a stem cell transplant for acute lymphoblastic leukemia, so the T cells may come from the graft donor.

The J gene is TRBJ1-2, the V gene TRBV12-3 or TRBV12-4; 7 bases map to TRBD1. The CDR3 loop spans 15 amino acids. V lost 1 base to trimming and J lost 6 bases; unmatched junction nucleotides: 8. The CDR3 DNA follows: TGTGCCAGCAGTTTAGTAGCAGGGGGAGGGGATGGCTACACCTTC. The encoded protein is CASSLVAGGGDGYTF.

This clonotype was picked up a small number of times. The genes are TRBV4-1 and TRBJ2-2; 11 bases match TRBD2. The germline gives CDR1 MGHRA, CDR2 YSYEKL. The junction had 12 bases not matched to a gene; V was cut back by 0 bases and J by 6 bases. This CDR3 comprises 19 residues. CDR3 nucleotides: TGCGCCAGCAGCCAAGATCGACCCGCTAGCGGGAGGTTCTCCGGGGAGCTGTTTTTT. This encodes CASSQDRPASGRFSGELFF.

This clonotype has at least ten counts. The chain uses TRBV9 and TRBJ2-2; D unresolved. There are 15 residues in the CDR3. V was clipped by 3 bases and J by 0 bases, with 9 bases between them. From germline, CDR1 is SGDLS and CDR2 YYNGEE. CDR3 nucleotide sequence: TGTGCCAGCAGCGCTACAGTGGCGAACACCGGGGAGCTGTTTTTT. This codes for CASSATVANTGELFF.

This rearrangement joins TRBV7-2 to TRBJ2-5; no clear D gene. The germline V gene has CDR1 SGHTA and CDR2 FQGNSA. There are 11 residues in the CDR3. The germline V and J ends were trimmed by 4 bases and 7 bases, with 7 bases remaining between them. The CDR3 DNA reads TGTGCCAGCAGCTCGAGCTGGACCCAGTACTTC. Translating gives CASSSSWTQYF.

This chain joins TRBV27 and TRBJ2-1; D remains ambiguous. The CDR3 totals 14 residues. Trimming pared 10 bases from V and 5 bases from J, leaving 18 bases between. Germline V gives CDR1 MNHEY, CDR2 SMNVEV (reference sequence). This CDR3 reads CATTSTGPNNEQFF. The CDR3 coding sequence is TGTGCCACCACCTCCACCGGACCGAACAATGAGCAGTTCTTC.

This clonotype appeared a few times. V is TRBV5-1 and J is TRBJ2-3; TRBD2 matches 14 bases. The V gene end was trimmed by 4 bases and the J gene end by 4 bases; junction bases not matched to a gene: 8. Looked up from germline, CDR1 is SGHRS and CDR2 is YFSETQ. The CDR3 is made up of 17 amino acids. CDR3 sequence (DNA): TGCGCCAGCAGCCCGGGACTAGCGGGAGTTACGGCAGATACGCAGTATTTT. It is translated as CASSPGLAGVTADTQYF.

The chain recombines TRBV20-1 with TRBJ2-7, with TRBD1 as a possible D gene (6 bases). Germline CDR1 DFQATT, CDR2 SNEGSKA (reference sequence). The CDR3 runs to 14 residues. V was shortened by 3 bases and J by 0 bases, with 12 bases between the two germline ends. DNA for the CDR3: TGCAGTGCTAGCGACAGGTCCGCCTCCTACGAGCAGTACTTC. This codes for CSASDRSASYEQYF.

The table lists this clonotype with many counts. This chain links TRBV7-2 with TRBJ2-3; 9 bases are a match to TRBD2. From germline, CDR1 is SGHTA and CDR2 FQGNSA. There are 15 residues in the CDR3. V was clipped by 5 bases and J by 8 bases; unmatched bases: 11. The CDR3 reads CASSEEREASVTQYF. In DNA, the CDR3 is TGTGCCAGCAGCGAAGAGCGGGAGGCCTCAGTTACGCAGTATTTT.

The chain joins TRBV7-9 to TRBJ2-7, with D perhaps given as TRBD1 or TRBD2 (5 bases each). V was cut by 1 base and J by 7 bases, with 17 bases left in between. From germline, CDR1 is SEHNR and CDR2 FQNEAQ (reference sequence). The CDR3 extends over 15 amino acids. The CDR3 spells CASSLGGAHDEEQYF. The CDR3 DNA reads TGTGCCAGCAGCTTAGGAGGGGCGCATGATGAGGAGCAGTACTTC.

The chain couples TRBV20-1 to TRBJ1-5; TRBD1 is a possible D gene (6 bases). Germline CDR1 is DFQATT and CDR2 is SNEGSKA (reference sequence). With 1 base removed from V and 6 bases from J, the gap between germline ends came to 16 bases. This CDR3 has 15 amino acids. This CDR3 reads CSARAGASKGQPQHF. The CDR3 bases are TGCAGTGCTAGAGCGGGGGCTAGCAAGGGTCAGCCCCAGCATTTT.

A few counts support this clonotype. CDR3 amino acids: CASSVDPPGKSGNTIYF. The CDR3 DNA reads TGTGCCAGCAGCGTAGATCCCCCGGGGAAGTCTGGAAACACCATATATTTT. The chain carries TRBV9 and TRBJ1-3; D gene uncertain. Trimming took off 0 bases at V and 1 base at J, with 14 bases between the two ends. Germline-derived CDR1 and CDR2 are SGDLS and YYNGEE. The CDR3 consists of 17 residues.

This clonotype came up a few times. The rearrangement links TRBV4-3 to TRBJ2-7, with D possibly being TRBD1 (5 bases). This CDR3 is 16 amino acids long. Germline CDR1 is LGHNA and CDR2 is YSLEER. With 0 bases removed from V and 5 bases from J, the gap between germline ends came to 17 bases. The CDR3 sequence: CASSQDLDIGVHEQYF. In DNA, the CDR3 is TGCGCCAGCAGCCAAGACCTGGACATAGGGGTCCACGAGCAGTACTTC.

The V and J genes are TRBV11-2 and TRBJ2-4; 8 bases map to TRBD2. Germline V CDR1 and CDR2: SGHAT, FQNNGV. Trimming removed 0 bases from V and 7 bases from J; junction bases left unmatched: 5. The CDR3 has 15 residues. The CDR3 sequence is CASSLDPLAANIQYF. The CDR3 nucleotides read TGTGCCAGCAGCTTAGATCCACTAGCGGCTAACATTCAGTACTTC.

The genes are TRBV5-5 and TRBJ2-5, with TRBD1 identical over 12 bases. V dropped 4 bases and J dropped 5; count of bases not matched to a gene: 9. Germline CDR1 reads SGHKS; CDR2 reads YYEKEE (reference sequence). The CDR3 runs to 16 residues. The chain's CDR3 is CASSLPGQGALETQYF. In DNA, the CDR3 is TGTGCCAGCAGCCTACCGGGACAGGGGGCCTTGGAGACCCAGTACTTC.

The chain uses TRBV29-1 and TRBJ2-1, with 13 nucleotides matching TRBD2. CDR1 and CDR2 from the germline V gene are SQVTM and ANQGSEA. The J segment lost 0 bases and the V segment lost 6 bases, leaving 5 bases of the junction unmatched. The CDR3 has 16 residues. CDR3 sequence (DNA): TGCAGCGTCGCCGGGACTAGCGGGGCCTCCTACAATGAGCAGTTCTTC. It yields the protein CSVAGTSGASYNEQFF.

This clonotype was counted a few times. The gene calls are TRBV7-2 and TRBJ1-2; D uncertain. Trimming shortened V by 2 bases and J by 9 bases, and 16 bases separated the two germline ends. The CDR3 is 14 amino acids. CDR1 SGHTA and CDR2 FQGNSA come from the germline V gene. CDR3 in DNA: TGTGCCAGCAGCTTATTTTCGAGCATTGGGAGCTACACCTTC. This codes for CASSLFSSIGSYTF.

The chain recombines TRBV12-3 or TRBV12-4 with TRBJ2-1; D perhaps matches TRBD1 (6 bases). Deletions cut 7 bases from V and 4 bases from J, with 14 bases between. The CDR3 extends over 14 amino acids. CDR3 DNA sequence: TGTGCCAGCACCTGGGGGACACAATACAATGAGCAGTTCTTC. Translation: CASTWGTQYNEQFF.

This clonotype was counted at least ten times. The CDR3 loop is CASKEGWNSPLHF. CDR3 sequence (DNA): TGTGCCAGCAAAGAGGGTTGGAATTCACCCCTCCACTTT. The V call is TRBV28, the J call TRBJ1-6; D is unclear. Trimming cost V 7 bases and J 7 bases, with 11 bases left between them. The length of the CDR3 is 13 residues. The germline V gene has CDR1 MDHEN and CDR2 SYDVKM.

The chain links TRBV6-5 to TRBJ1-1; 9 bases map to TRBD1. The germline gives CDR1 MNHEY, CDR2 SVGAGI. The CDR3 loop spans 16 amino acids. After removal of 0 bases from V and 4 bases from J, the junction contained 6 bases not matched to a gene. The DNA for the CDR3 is TGTGCCAGCAGTTACTCTTGGGACAGGGTGGTCACTGAAGCTTTCTTT. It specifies CASSYSWDRVVTEAFF.

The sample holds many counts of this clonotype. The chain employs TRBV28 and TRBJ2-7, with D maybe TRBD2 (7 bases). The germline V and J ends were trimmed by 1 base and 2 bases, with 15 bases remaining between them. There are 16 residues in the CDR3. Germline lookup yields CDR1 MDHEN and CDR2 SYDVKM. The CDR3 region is CASSLSGEGVTYEQYF. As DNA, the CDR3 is TGTGCCAGCAGTTTATCGGGGGAGGGGGTAACCTACGAGCAGTACTTC.

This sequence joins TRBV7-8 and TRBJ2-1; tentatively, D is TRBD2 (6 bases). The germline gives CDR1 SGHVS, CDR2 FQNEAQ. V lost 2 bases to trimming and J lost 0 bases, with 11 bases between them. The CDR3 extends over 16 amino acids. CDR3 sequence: CASSLMAGRSYNEQFF. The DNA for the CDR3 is TGTGCCAGCAGCTTAATGGCGGGACGCTCCTACAATGAGCAGTTCTTC.